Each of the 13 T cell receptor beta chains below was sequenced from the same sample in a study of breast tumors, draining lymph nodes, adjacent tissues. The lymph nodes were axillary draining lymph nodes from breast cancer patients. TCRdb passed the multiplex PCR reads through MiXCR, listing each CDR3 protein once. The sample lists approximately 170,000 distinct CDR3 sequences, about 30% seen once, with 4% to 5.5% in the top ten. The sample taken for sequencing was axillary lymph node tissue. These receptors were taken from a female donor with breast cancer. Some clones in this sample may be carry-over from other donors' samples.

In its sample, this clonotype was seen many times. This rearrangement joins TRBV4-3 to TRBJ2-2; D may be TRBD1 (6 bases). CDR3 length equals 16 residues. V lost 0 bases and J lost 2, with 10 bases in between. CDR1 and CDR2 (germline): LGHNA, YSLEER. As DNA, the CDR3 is TGCGCCAGCAGCCAAGATTTCAGGGGCAACACCGGGGAGCTGTTTTTT. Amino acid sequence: CASSQDFRGNTGELFF.

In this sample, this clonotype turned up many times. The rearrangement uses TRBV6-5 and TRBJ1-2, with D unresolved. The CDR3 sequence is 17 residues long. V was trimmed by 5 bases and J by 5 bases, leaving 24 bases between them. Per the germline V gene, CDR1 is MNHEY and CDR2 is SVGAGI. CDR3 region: CASSPQRSPLGPYGYTF. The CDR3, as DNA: TGTGCCAGCAGTCCACAACGTTCACCTCTAGGACCGTATGGCTACACCTTC.

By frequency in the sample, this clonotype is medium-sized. The CDR3 DNA reads as TGCAGTGCTAGAGTGCCAGGGGACAATGAGCAGTTCTTC. Translation: CSARVPGDNEQFF. The chain has TRBV20-1 and TRBJ2-1, with D possibly matching TRBD1 (6 bases). The CDR3 runs 13 residues. The V and J ends lost 1 base and 5 bases respectively, with 9 bases between them. Germline CDR1 is DFQATT and CDR2 is SNEGSKA (reference sequence).

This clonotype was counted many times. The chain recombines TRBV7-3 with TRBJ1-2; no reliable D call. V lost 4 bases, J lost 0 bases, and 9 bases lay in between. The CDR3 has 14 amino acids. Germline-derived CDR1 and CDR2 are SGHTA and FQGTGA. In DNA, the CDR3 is TGTGCCAGCAGCTCGGGAGGATCTAACTATGGCTACACCTTC. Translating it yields CASSSGGSNYGYTF.

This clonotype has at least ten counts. The chain's CDR3 is CSAREPSGRGEQYF. The DNA of the CDR3 is TGCAGTGCTAGAGAACCTAGCGGGAGGGGCGAGCAGTACTTC. V usage is TRBV20-1 and J usage is TRBJ2-7, with 12 bases matching TRBD2. The CDR3 has 14 amino acids. V lost 0 bases and J lost 6; bases outside the gene matches: 3. Germline CDR1 is DFQATT and CDR2 is SNEGSKA (reference sequence).

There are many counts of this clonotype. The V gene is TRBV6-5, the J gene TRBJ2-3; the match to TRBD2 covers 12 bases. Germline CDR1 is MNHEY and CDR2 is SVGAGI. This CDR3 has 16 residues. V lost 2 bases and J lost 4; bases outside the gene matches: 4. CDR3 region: CASSYRASGGADTQYF. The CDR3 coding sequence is TGTGCCAGCAGTTACAGGGCTAGCGGGGGGGCAGATACGCAGTATTTT.

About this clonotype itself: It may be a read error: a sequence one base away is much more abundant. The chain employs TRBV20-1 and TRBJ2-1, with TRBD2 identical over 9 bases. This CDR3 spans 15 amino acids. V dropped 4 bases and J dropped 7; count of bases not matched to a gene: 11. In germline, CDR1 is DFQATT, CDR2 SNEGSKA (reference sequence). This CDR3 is CSAIYGGRARNEQFF. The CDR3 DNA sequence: TGCAGTGCTATCTATGGCGGGAGGGCTCGAAATGAGCAGTTCTTC.

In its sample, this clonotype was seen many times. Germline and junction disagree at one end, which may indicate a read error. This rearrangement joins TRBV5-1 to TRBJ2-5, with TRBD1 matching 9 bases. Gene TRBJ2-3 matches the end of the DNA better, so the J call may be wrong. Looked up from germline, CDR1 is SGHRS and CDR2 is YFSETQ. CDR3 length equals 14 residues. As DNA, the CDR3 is TGTGCCAGCAGCTTGGGACAGGGTAGAGATACGCAGTATTTT. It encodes CASSLGQGRDTQYF.

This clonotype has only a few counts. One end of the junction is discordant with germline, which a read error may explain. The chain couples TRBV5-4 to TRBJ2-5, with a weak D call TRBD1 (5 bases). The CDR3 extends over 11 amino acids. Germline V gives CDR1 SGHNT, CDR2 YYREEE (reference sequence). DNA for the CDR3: TGTGCCAGCAGTTTGTCGGACACGGCTGTTTTC. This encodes CASSLSDTAVF.

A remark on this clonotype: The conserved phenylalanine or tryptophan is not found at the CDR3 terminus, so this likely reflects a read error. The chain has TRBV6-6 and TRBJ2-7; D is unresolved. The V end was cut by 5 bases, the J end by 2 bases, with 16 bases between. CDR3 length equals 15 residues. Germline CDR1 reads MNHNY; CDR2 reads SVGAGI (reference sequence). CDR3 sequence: CASSPSRVGPYEQYS. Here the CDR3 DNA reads TGTGCCAGCAGTCCCTCCCGTGTGGGCCCCTACGAGCAGTACTCC.

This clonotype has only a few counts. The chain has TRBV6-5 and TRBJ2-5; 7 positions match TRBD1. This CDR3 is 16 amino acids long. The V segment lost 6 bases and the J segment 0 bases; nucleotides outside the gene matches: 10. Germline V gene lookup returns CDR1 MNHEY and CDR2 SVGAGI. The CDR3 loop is CASSQAGTVYQETQYF. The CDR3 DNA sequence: TGTGCCAGCAGCCAAGCCGGGACAGTGTACCAAGAGACCCAGTACTTC.

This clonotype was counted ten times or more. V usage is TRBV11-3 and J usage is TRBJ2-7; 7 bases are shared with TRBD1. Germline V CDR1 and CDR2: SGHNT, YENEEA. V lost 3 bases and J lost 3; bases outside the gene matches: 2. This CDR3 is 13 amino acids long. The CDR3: CASSLGQNYEQYF. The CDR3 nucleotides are TGTGCCAGCAGCTTGGGACAGAACTACGAGCAGTACTTC.

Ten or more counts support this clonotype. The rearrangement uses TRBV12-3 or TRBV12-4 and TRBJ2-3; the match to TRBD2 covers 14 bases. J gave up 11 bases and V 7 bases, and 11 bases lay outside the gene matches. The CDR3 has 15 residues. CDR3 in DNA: TGTGCCAGCACCCCATCTCCGGGACTAGCGGGAGAGCAGTATTTT. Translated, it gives CASTPSPGLAGEQYF.